The 4 T cell receptor beta chains presented below share a single source sample, sequenced in a study of CD8+ T cells in alopecia areata. RNA was isolated and reverse transcribed to cDNA, the sequencing template. Sequencing was performed with immunoSEQ multiplex PCR; in TCRdb, only in-frame clones are kept and a portion is missing. The table includes 55,000 to 70,000 clones, approximately 46% detected once. Sequences were derived from CD8+ T cells sorted from blood, sampled at week 0. Receptor source: a human donor with alopecia areata.

V usage is TRBV4-1 and J usage is TRBJ2-7, with D possibly being TRBD2 (6 bases). This CDR3 comprises 15 residues. Germline V gene data show CDR1 as MGHRA and CDR2 as YSYEKL. Trimming stripped 0 bases from V and 0 bases from J, with 9 bases between. The CDR3 bases are TGCGCCAGCAGCCAAGAAGGCGGGGCCTCCTACGAGCAGTACTTC. Encoded protein: CASSQEGGASYEQYF.

The sample holds a few counts of this clone. The chain links TRBV7-8 to TRBJ2-7; TRBD1 matches at 9 bases. The V segment lost 5 bases and the J segment 10 bases; nucleotides outside the gene matches: 15. The germline CDR1 and CDR2 sequences are SGHVS and FQNEAQ. This CDR3 comprises 15 residues. The CDR3 loop is CASSPLPGTGMTQYF. In nucleotides, the CDR3 is TGTGCCAGCAGCCCATTACCCGGGACAGGGATGACACAGTACTTC. Drawing the rest from reference TRBV7-8 and TRBJ2-7, the complete variable domain is GAGVSQSPRYKVAKRGQDVALRCDPISGHVSLFWYQQALGQGPEFLTYFQNEAQLDKSGLPSDRFFAERPEGSVSTLKIQRTQQEDSAVYLCASSPLPGTGMTQYFGPGTRLTVT.

The V and J genes are TRBV6-1 and TRBJ2-7; D ambiguous. V lost 1 base and J 7 bases, leaving 11 bases between the germline ends. Germline-derived CDR1 and CDR2 are MNHNS and SASEGT. The CDR3 runs to 13 residues. For the CDR3, the DNA is TGTGCCAGCAGTGAAGGGGTCCAGAGAGAGCAGTACTTC. It yields the protein CASSEGVQREQYF.

The sample holds a few counts of this clone. The rearrangement links TRBV9 to TRBJ1-1; D is possibly TRBD1 (5 bases). Trimming took off 3 bases at V and 1 base at J, with 16 bases between the two ends. Germline V gene data show CDR1 as SGDLS and CDR2 as YYNGEE. The CDR3 is 16 residues long. As DNA, the CDR3 is TGTGCCAGCAGCGGAGGCAGGTTGAGGGGGAACACTGAAGCTTTCTTT. Residues: CASSGGRLRGNTEAFF.